This T cell receptor beta chain was identified in a study of cytomegalovirus exposure and HLA in healthy donors. Study information: Roughly 180 million T cells yielded about 120 million unique TCR beta sequences, as an earlier analysis found.

The CDR3 is 16 amino acids. V was clipped by 3 bases and J by 9 bases, with 22 bases between them. The V gene's germline CDR1 is MNHNS and CDR2 SASEGT. Primers included in the PCR were 60 Vbeta and 13 Jbeta primers. Repertoires were generated with immunoSEQ multiplex PCR, while TCRdb's copy carries only in-frame clones and drops some. In the table there are around 140,000 clones, roughly 89% of which are singletons. This sequence originates from a woman younger than 45 in good health and CMV-seronegative. The chain uses TRBV6-1 and TRBJ2-3; a weak D match, TRBD2 (6 bases). The sequencing input was PBMCs. CDR3 coding DNA: TGTGCCAGCAGTGAGGCGGGCGGGATTTTCCTCGGGACGCAGTATTTT. Its protein is CASSEAGGIFLGTQYF.